This entry lists 11 T cell receptor beta chains sequenced from one sample in a study of shared clonotypes between healthy human individuals. The assay was immunoSEQ multiplex PCR, and TCRdb's table has in-frame clones only and misses some. The top ten clones hold approximately 1.5% of a sample with nearly 1 million clones, 76% of them seen once. The sequencing input was memory CD4+ T cells sorted from blood. Subset here: CD45RA-negative fraction. All receptors derive from a man younger than 30 in good health.

The V gene is TRBV6-1, the J gene TRBJ1-3; D not certain. V lost 6 bases and J lost 0, with 12 bases in between. This CDR3 comprises 15 residues. Germline V gene lookup returns CDR1 MNHNS and CDR2 SASEGT. The DNA for the CDR3 is TGTGCCAGCAGCACCACTCCGAACTCTGGAAACACCATATATTTT. This gives the protein CASSTTPNSGNTIYF.

In this sample, this clone turned up a few times. Here the CDR3 reads CASSRLAAPGGVNEQFF. The CDR3 DNA reads as TGCGCCAGCAGTCGGCTAGCGGCCCCAGGCGGGGTCAATGAGCAGTTCTTC. The chain combines TRBV10-1 with TRBJ2-1; 7 positions match TRBD2. The germline gives CDR1 WNHNN, CDR2 SYGVQD (reference sequence). With V trimmed by 5 bases and J by 6 bases, 16 bases remained unmatched. The CDR3 is 17 residues long.

The V gene is TRBV10-3, the J gene TRBJ1-5, with D unresolved. The CDR3 is 14 residues long. Between the trimmed V and J ends, which lost 7 bases and 4 bases, there was a span of 14 bases. Looked up from germline, CDR1 is ENHRY and CDR2 is SYGVKD. The CDR3 here is CAIKDPDRNQPQHF. CDR3 coding DNA: TGTGCCATCAAGGACCCAGATAGAAATCAGCCCCAGCATTTT.

This chain joins TRBV5-1 and TRBJ1-3; D unclear. This CDR3 is built from 13 residues. V shed 4 bases and J shed 0 bases, with 5 bases lying between them. Germline loops: CDR1 SGHRS, CDR2 YFSETQ. This CDR3 is CASSGDSGNTIYF. Here the CDR3 DNA reads TGCGCCAGCAGCGGGGACTCTGGAAACACCATATATTTT.

V gene TRBV7-9 combines with J gene TRBJ2-1; D might be TRBD2 (6 bases). CDR3 size: 14 residues. With 5 bases removed from V and 3 bases from J, the gap between germline ends came to 11 bases. From germline, CDR1 is SEHNR and CDR2 FQNEAQ (reference sequence). CDR3 region: CASSQGLDYNEQFF. CDR3 in DNA: TGTGCCAGCAGCCAGGGACTGGACTACAATGAGCAGTTCTTC.

CDR3 sequence: CASSQDGPSANTGELFF. DNA for the CDR3: TGCGCCAGCAGCCAAGATGGCCCTTCAGCGAACACCGGGGAGCTGTTTTTT. J is TRBJ2-2 and V is TRBV4-1; the D is unclear. The germline V gene encodes CDR1 MGHRA and CDR2 YSYEKL. The ends were cut back, 0 bases at V and 0 bases at J, with 11 bases in the middle. The CDR3 sequence is 17 residues long.

This clone was seen repeatedly, ten times or more. V gene TRBV28 combines with J gene TRBJ1-6, with D unresolved. Germline V gene sequence: CDR1 MDHEN, CDR2 SYDVKM. The V and J ends lost 5 bases and 9 bases respectively, with 14 bases between them. This CDR3 has 14 amino acids. In DNA, the CDR3 is TGTGCCAGCAGTCCTCCGTATTTGGTTTCACCCCTCCACTTT. It encodes CASSPPYLVSPLHF.

The J gene is TRBJ1-1, the V gene TRBV19; 9 positions agree with TRBD1. Germline V lookup: CDR1 LNHDA, CDR2 SQIVND (reference sequence). The CDR3 contains 18 residues. Losses at the gene ends were 8 bases for V and 1 base for J; bases not matched to a gene: 17. Here the CDR3 DNA reads TGTGCCAGTGGGGGATTTGGACAGGGGTTTGTATGGAACACTGAAGCTTTCTTT. Encoded protein: CASGGFGQGFVWNTEAFF.

This clone was counted once. The chain couples TRBV21-1 to TRBJ1-2; the table calls TRBD1, which could not be checked here. TRBV21-1 is a listed pseudogene. The CDR3 consists of 13 residues. The CDR3 reads CASRDRANYGYTF. Written as DNA, the CDR3 is TGTGCCAGCAGGGACAGGGCCAACTATGGCTACACCTTC.

The chain recombines TRBV19 with TRBJ2-5; D gene uncertain. V lost 3 bases, J lost 4 bases, and 9 bases lay in between. Germline assignment: CDR1 LNHDA and CDR2 SQIVND (reference sequence). This CDR3 has 13 amino acids. CDR3: CASSMSVAETQYF. CDR3 nucleotides: TGTGCCAGTAGTATGAGCGTCGCAGAGACCCAGTACTTC.

This clone occurred a few times. The J gene is TRBJ1-2, the V gene TRBV10-3; D gene unclear. V was cut by 7 bases and J by 4 bases, with 13 bases left in between. The CDR3 is 13 residues long. The germline V gene has CDR1 ENHRY and CDR2 SYGVKD. CDR3 region: CAITPGARYGYTF. The CDR3 nucleotides are TGTGCCATCACCCCGGGAGCGCGCTATGGCTACACCTTC.